These 2 T cell receptor beta chains share one sample of origin, sequenced in a study of T cells after yellow fever vaccination. TCRdb fed the 5' RACE reads into MiXCR, producing one record per CDR3 protein. Seen here are 230,000 or so distinct CDR3 sequences, around 6.7% observed once, and the top ten hold approximately 1.1%. The sample was CD4+ T cells sorted from PBMCs, taken on the day of the yellow fever booster vaccination. These receptor sequences come from a man under 40 who received the YFV17D yellow fever vaccine.

V is TRBV28 and J is TRBJ1-2, with D unresolved. CDR1 and CDR2 from the germline V gene are MDHEN and SYDVKM. The CDR3 runs to 11 residues. Deletions cut 6 bases from V and 8 bases from J, with 10 bases between. CDR3 nucleotide sequence: TGTGCCAGCAGCCTGGGCGGCGGCTACACCTTC. Translated, it gives CASSLGGGYTF.

The chain carries TRBV5-1 and TRBJ2-5, with 8 bases lining up with TRBD2. Germline assignment: CDR1 SGHRS and CDR2 YFSETQ. The CDR3 spans 13 residues. V was clipped by 4 bases and J by 8 bases; unmatched bases: 7. The CDR3 loop is CASSVDSGSTQYF. The CDR3 DNA sequence: TGCGCCAGCAGCGTGGACAGCGGGAGCACCCAGTACTTC.